A selection of T cell receptor beta chains follows, all from one sample in a study of blood T cell repertoires in COVID-19. The table came from immunoSEQ multiplex PCR; TCRdb's copy has only in-frame clones and leaves some out. Of fewer than 200,000 clones detected, 81% appear once; the ten largest clones hold 12%. Sequenced: peripheral blood. These receptors all come from an elderly woman with COVID-19, enrolled during active disease. Each CDR3 is given with its conserved first and last residue. D genes are given only for firm matches. Size is omitted from some rows. Given values are once, few, many or a class for expanded clones.

- - TRBJ1-4 TRBV28 TGTGCCAGCAACAGGCCCCCTAATGAAAAACTGTTTTTT CASNRPPNEKLFF
TRBD1 - TRBJ1-2 TRBV12-5 TGTGCTAGTGGTTGGCCCAACAGGGGTCTTAACTATGGCTACACCTTC CASGWPNRGLNYGYTF
TRBD1 few TRBJ1-2 TRBV2 TGTGCCAGCAGTGGATTCGACAGGGGCGGCTACACCTTC CASSGFDRGGYTF
TRBD2 - TRBJ2-1 TRBV12-3/TRBV12-4 TGTGCCAGCAAGGGACTAGAATCGGAGCAGTTCTTC CASKGLESEQFF
- - TRBJ2-7 TRBV5-4 TGTGCCAGCAGCATTGGGACGGGGGACTCCTACGAGCAGTACTTC CASSIGTGDSYEQYF
- - TRBJ2-3 TRBV7-2 TGTGCCAGCAGCAAGGGACTTCGAGATACGCAGTATTTT CASSKGLRDTQYF
TRBD2 - TRBJ2-2 TRBV9 TGTGCCAGCAGCGTAGCTACTAGCGGGGCCCTACGGAACACCGGGGAGCTGTTTTTT CASSVATSGALRNTGELFF
TRBD1 - TRBJ1-1 TRBV19 TGTGCCAGTAGTGTTAGGGGGCTCACTGAAGCTTTCTTT CASSVRGLTEAFF
TRBD2 - TRBJ2-3 TRBV6-2/TRBV6-3 TGTGCCAGCAGTCTACGCGGGGGGGCCATCGGATCCGATACGCAGTATTTT CASSLRGGAIGSDTQYF
- - TRBJ1-5 TRBV6-5 TGTGCCAGCAGGGTTTGGACAGCGAATCAGCCCCAGCATTTT CASRVWTANQPQHF
- - TRBJ1-1 TRBV10-3 TGTGCCATCAGACAAACGAACACTGAAGCTTTCTTT CAIRQTNTEAFF
TRBD1 - TRBJ1-1 TRBV14 TGTGCCAGCAGCCAAGTTGACAGGGGGAACACTGAAGCTTTCTTT CASSQVDRGNTEAFF
- few TRBJ1-1 TRBV5-6 TGTGCCAGCAGCTTGGCCAATGGGGGGGCACTTACTGAAGCTTTCTTT CASSLANGGALTEAFF
TRBD2 once TRBJ2-2 TRBV11-3 TGTGCCAGCAGCTCCAGAAACTTTACTAGCGGGGGGGCGGGCACCGGGGAGCTGTTTTTT CASSSRNFTSGGAGTGELFF
- few TRBJ2-3 TRBV6-5 TGTGCCAGCAGCAGACTGGATGGGGATACGCAGTATTTT CASSRLDGDTQYF
- - TRBJ2-3 TRBV5-1 TGCGCCAGCAGCTTGTGGCCCACAGATACGCAGTATTTT CASSLWPTDTQYF
- - TRBJ1-5 TRBV29-1 TGCAGCGTTGGGACGGGGGGCGGTCAGCCCCAGCATTTT CSVGTGGGQPQHF
TRBD2 - TRBJ2-1 TRBV18 TGTGCCAGCTCACCAGGACTAGCATCCTACAATGAGCAGTTCTTC CASSPGLASYNEQFF
- - TRBJ2-7 TRBV7-9 TGTGCCAGCAGCTTAGCGTGGCCGGGGAACAGTCCCTACGAGCAGTACTTC CASSLAWPGNSPYEQYF
TRBD1 once TRBJ1-2 TRBV19 TGTGCCAGTAGTCAGAGGGGCAGGGGGCGAACTTACACCTTC CASSQRGRGRTYTF
TRBD1 - TRBJ2-1 TRBV27 TGTGCCAGCAGTTTCTCCGGGACAGGGGACAATGAGCAGTTCTTC CASSFSGTGDNEQFF
- - TRBJ1-2 TRBV7-2 TGTGCCAGCAGCTTTCCGGGGTCTCGCTATGGCTACACCTTC CASSFPGSRYGYTF
TRBD2 - TRBJ2-4 TRBV5-1 TGCGCCAGCAGTCGGGAGGTCGGCAAAAACATTCAGTACTTC CASSREVGKNIQYF
- - TRBJ2-2 TRBV5-6 TGTGCCAGCAGTGAGGGTCGTAACACCGGGGAGCTGTTTTTT CASSEGRNTGELFF
TRBD2 - TRBJ2-1 TRBV7-6 TGTGCCAGCAGCTTAAGTCCTAGCGGGAGGGCTCTCTACAATGAGCAGTTCTTC CASSLSPSGRALYNEQFF
- - TRBJ2-1 TRBV6-1 TGTGCCAGCAGTGAATTAGCCCTGAGCTCCTACAATGAGCAGTTCTTC CASSELALSSYNEQFF
TRBD1 - TRBJ1-5 TRBV28 TGTGCCAGCGGAGACAGGGCTGGGGATCAGCCCCAGCATTTT CASGDRAGDQPQHF
- - TRBJ2-3 TRBV15 TGTGCCACCAGCAGAGACCGGGGGTACAGCACAGATACGCAGTATTTT CATSRDRGYSTDTQYF
- - TRBJ1-4 TRBV7-9 TGTGCCAGCAGCTCCCTCAGGGAGGTAGCTAATGAAAAACTGTTTTTT CASSSLREVANEKLFF
- - TRBJ1-5 TRBV28 TGTGCCAGCAGTTTGGCAGGCAGCAATCAGCCCCAGCATTTT CASSLAGSNQPQHF
TRBD1 - TRBJ1-1 TRBV5-1 TGCGCCAGCAAACCGACGACAGGGGTGAACACTGAAGCTTTCTTT CASKPTTGVNTEAFF
- - TRBJ2-1 TRBV19 TGTGCCAGTAGTCAACGATTAGATCCGCGTGCCGATGAGCAGTTCTTC CASSQRLDPRADEQFF
TRBD2 once TRBJ2-3 TRBV10-3 TGTGCCATCAGTGAGTCCCCTAGCGGGAGAGCAGATACGCAGTATTTT CAISESPSGRADTQYF
TRBD2 once TRBJ2-1 TRBV6-6 TGTGCCAGCAGCAGGGAGGGACTAGCGGGATCCCGCCTCTCCTACAATGAGCAGTTCTTC CASSREGLAGSRLSYNEQFF
- few TRBJ2-2 TRBV19 TGTGCCAGTCGTCCGGGCCCGCCGGTAGCGCCGAACACCGGGGAGCTGTTTTTT CASRPGPPVAPNTGELFF
TRBD2 - TRBJ2-7 TRBV9 TGTGCCAGCAGCGTAGGCCTAGCGGGAGACGCGCAGTACTTC CASSVGLAGDAQYF
TRBD1 - TRBJ1-2 TRBV2 TGTGCCAGCACCCGGACAGGGGGCTTTAACTATGGCTACACCTTC CASTRTGGFNYGYTF
TRBD1 - TRBJ1-2 TRBV5-5 TGTGCCAGCAGCGTGGACAGGGAGGGAAACTATGGCTACACCTTC CASSVDREGNYGYTF
TRBD1 once TRBJ1-2 TRBV18 TGTGCCAGCTCACCAGCCTCAGGGGGCACGGACTATGGCTACACCTTC CASSPASGGTDYGYTF
- - TRBJ1-6 TRBV6-2/TRBV6-3 TGTGCCAGCAGTCGAGGACAGAGCTCCTATAATTCACCCCTCCACTTT CASSRGQSSYNSPLHF
- once TRBJ2-1 TRBV6-2/TRBV6-3 TGTGCCAGCAGTTACGCGGCAGGGGCGTACAATGAGCAGTTCTTC CASSYAAGAYNEQFF
TRBD2 once TRBJ2-4 TRBV20-1 TGCAGTGCTAGTACGGGAGGGAAAAACATTCAGTACTTC CSASTGGKNIQYF
- - TRBJ1-6 TRBV2 TGTGCCAGCGAGAGAGGCGGGGGTAATTCACCCCTCCACTTT CASERGGGNSPLHF
TRBD1 - TRBJ1-6 TRBV6-6 TGTGCCAGCACCAAACAGGACAGGGCTAATTCACCCCTCCACTTT CASTKQDRANSPLHF
- - TRBJ1-6 TRBV7-9 TGTGCCAGCAGCGTTGGACTGCGGGATTCACCCCTCCACTTT CASSVGLRDSPLHF
TRBD1 - TRBJ1-1 TRBV5-1 TGCGCCAGCAGCTCTTCCACTCGCCTCGGGACAGTGAACACTGAAGCTTTCTTT CASSSSTRLGTVNTEAFF
- once TRBJ2-1 TRBV4-1 TGCGCCAGCAGCCGCGGAGAGGGACTGAGTACACGGCAGTTCTTC CASSRGEGLSTRQFF
- - TRBJ2-3 TRBV27 TGTGCCAGCAGTTTACGGCTAGCGTTAGATACGCAGTATTTT CASSLRLALDTQYF